Each of the 18 T cell receptor beta chains below was sequenced from the same sample in a study of blood T cell repertoires in COVID-19. Produced via immunoSEQ multiplex PCR; TCRdb's table is partial and in-frame only. The sample carries roughly 230,000 clones, 88% recorded once. The sample was peripheral blood. The source is a human donor in a cohort sampled during active COVID-19.

The chain recombines TRBV5-4 with TRBJ2-5; TRBD1 might be the D (6 bases). V was shortened by 4 bases and J by 5 bases, with 12 bases between the two germline ends. The CDR3 contains 13 residues. Germline V CDR1 and CDR2: SGHNT, YYREEE (reference sequence). The DNA of the CDR3 is TGTGCCAGCAGCCAGGGACATCTGGAGACCCAGTACTTC. Translated, it gives CASSQGHLETQYF.

This sequence joins TRBV4-1 and TRBJ1-2, with D perhaps TRBD1 (5 bases). The V end lost 4 bases, the J end lost 2 bases, and 17 bases lay between the germline ends. The CDR3 is 16 residues long. Germline values: CDR1 MGHRA, CDR2 YSYEKL. The CDR3 bases are TGCGCCAGCAGCCTAACACCGGGACTGAGAAACTATGGCTACACCTTC. Its translation: CASSLTPGLRNYGYTF.

CDR3 DNA: TGTGCCAGCAGGAACAGGGAGCAGTACTTC. Translating it yields CASRNREQYF. This sequence joins TRBV6-5 and TRBJ2-7; D is perhaps TRBD1 (5 bases). The CDR3 runs to 10 residues. V was clipped by 6 bases and J by 7 bases, with 7 bases between them. Germline V gene sequence: CDR1 MNHEY, CDR2 SVGAGI.

The chain recombines TRBV7-9 with TRBJ1-1; the D gene is possibly TRBD1 (5 bases). CDR1 is SEHNR and CDR2 is FQNEAQ in the germline V gene (reference sequence). The CDR3 runs to 14 residues. Trimming stripped 0 bases from V and 5 bases from J, with 10 bases between. In nucleotides, the CDR3 is TGTGCCAGCAGCTTAGCGGGGCAGGGAACTGAAGCTTTCTTT. Its translation: CASSLAGQGTEAFF.

The gene calls are TRBV2 and TRBJ1-2; TRBD1 agrees at 7 bases. V was pared by 11 bases and J by 3 bases, with 3 bases of the junction left unmatched. Germline V gene data show CDR1 as SNHLY and CDR2 as FYNNEI. This CDR3 spans 11 amino acids. CDR3 coding DNA: TGTGCCTCTACAGGGGACTATGGCTACACCTTC. Translation gives CASTGDYGYTF.

The chain employs TRBV4-3 and TRBJ2-6, with D perhaps matching TRBD2 (7 bases). This CDR3 contains 18 residues. Between the trimmed V and J ends, which lost 0 bases and 0 bases, there was a span of 12 bases. CDR1 is LGHNA, CDR2 YSLEER, per germline. CDR3 residues: CASSQEGGGTSGANVLTF. The CDR3 DNA follows: TGCGCCAGCAGCCAAGAAGGGGGGGGTACCTCTGGGGCCAACGTCCTGACTTTC.

The gene calls are TRBV7-9 and TRBJ2-5, with TRBD2 as a possible D gene (6 bases). The CDR3 extends over 16 amino acids. V shed 6 bases and J shed 0 bases, with 17 bases lying between them. Germline CDR1 reads SEHNR; CDR2 reads FQNEAQ (reference sequence). The CDR3 spells CASSYPGTFYQETQYF. The CDR3 nucleotides read TGTGCCAGCAGTTACCCCGGGACTTTTTACCAAGAGACCCAGTACTTC.

This chain uses TRBV18 with TRBJ2-7; 9 bases match TRBD1. The CDR3 contains 17 residues. CDR1 and CDR2 (germline): KGHSH, LQKENI. V lost 2 bases, J lost 3 bases, and 11 bases stayed unmatched. CDR3 DNA: TGTGCCAGCTCACCAACCCTTCCGGGACAGGGAAACTACGAGCAGTACTTC. Translation: CASSPTLPGQGNYEQYF. Together with reference TRBV18 and TRBJ2-7, the CDR3 gives the full variable domain: NAGVMQNPRHLVRRRGQEARLRCSPMKGHSHVYWYRQLPEEGLKFMVYLQKENIIDESGMPKERFSAEFPKEGPSILRIQQVVRGDSAAYFCASSPTLPGQGNYEQYFGPGTRLTVT.

The chain is built from TRBV10-3 and TRBJ2-7, with 7 bases matching TRBD1. From germline, CDR1 is ENHRY and CDR2 SYGVKD. J was trimmed by 9 bases and V by 6 bases; bases with no gene match: 14. This CDR3 comprises 14 residues. This CDR3 is CAISATQGPPRQYF. Here the CDR3 DNA reads TGTGCCATCAGCGCAACACAGGGGCCCCCTCGGCAGTACTTC.

The chain couples TRBV7-2 to TRBJ1-2; weak D call: TRBD1 (5 bases). Looked up from germline, CDR1 is SGHTA and CDR2 is FQGNSA. This CDR3 region has 14 residues. V lost 7 bases and J lost 8, with 20 bases in between. CDR3 region: CASTLGGWGRGYTF. CDR3 coding DNA: TGTGCCAGCACCCTTGGGGGGTGGGGCAGGGGCTACACCTTC.

DNA of the CDR3: TGTGCCAGCAGTTTAGGTAGCGGGAGAGGCAACGAGCAGTACTTC. This codes for CASSLGSGRGNEQYF. The rearrangement joins TRBV28 to TRBJ2-7; the match to TRBD2 covers 9 bases. The CDR3 totals 15 residues. The J segment lost 5 bases and the V segment lost 2 bases, leaving 7 bases of the junction unmatched. Germline V lookup: CDR1 MDHEN, CDR2 SYDVKM.

J is TRBJ1-1 and V is TRBV10-3, with D possibly TRBD1 on 6 matching bases. This CDR3 contains 14 residues. V gave up 0 bases and J gave up 5 bases, with 10 bases separating them. The germline V gene has CDR1 ENHRY and CDR2 SYGVKD. This CDR3 is CAISESGQGTEAFF. The CDR3 DNA sequence: TGTGCCATCAGTGAGTCCGGCCAGGGGACTGAAGCTTTCTTT.

The V call is TRBV27, the J call TRBJ1-1; D is unresolved. The V gene lost 3 bases and the J gene lost 5 bases, with 10 bases spanning the gap. The germline V gene encodes CDR1 MNHEY and CDR2 SMNVEV (reference sequence). There are 13 residues in the CDR3. The CDR3 loop reads CASSLDRGTEAFF. DNA for the CDR3: TGTGCCAGCAGTTTGGACCGAGGGACTGAAGCTTTCTTT.

J is TRBJ2-3 and V is TRBV11-2, with 10 bases fitting TRBD2. CDR3 length: 16 residues. Germline V CDR1 and CDR2: SGHAT, FQNNGV. J was trimmed by 1 base and V by 4 bases; bases with no gene match: 5. CDR3 bases: TGTGCCAGCAGCTCCCAAGGACTAGCGGGCACAGATACGCAGTATTTT. It encodes CASSSQGLAGTDTQYF.

The rearrangement uses TRBV9 and TRBJ2-7; 9 bases fit TRBD2. Trimming removed 0 bases from V and 5 bases from J; junction bases left unmatched: 6. Germline CDR1 is SGDLS and CDR2 is YYNGEE. The CDR3 is 15 residues long. CDR3 sequence (DNA): TGTGCCAGCAGCGTAGTTCGTAGCGGGAGTAACGAGCAGTACTTC. Translation gives CASSVVRSGSNEQYF. The entire variable domain, with the rest obtained from reference TRBV9 and TRBJ2-7, is as follows: DSGVTQTPKHLITATGQRVTLRCSPRSGDLSVYWYQQSLDQGLQFLIQYYNGEERAKGNILERFSAQQFPDLHSELNLSSLELGDSALYFCASSVVRSGSNEQYFGPGTRLTVT.

The V call is TRBV11-2, the J call TRBJ1-1, with a possible D match to TRBD1 (5 bases). Trimming pared 2 bases from V and 2 bases from J, leaving 12 bases between. Germline V gene data show CDR1 as SGHAT and CDR2 as FQNNGV. This CDR3 has 15 residues. The CDR3 loop reads CASSLSRRANTEAFF. CDR3 in DNA: TGTGCCAGCAGCTTAAGTCGCAGGGCAAACACTGAAGCTTTCTTT.

This chain links TRBV9 with TRBJ1-1; TRBD1 might be the D (5 bases). CDR1 is SGDLS, CDR2 YYNGEE, per germline. V was clipped by 6 bases and J by 11 bases, with 17 bases between them. This CDR3 contains 12 residues. The CDR3 bases are TGTGCCAGCACCTCAGGGTCGAGTGCGGCTTTCTTT. It codes for CASTSGSSAAFF.

The chain recombines TRBV19 with TRBJ1-6; D might be TRBD1 (5 bases). Germline V gene lookup returns CDR1 LNHDA and CDR2 SQIVND (reference sequence). The CDR3 loop spans 15 amino acids. Trimming took 1 base from V and 9 from J, leaving 13 bases between them. In DNA form, the CDR3 reads TGTGCCAGTAGTATAGCAGCAGGGTCGGGTTCACCCCTCCACTTT. Translating it yields CASSIAAGSGSPLHF.